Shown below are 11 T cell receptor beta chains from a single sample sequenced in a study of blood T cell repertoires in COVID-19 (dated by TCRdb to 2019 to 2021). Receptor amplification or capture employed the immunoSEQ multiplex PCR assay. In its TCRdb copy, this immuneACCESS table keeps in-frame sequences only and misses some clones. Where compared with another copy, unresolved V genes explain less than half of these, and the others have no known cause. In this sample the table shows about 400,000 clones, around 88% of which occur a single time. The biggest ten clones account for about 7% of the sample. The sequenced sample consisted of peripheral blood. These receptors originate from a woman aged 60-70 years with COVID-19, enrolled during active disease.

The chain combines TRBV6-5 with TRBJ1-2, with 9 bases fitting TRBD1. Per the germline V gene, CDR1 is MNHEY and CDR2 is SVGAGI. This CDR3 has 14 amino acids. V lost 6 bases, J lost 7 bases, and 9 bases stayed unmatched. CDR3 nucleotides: TGTGCCAGCAGCTCCGGGACAGGGTACTCTGGCTACACCTTC. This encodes CASSSGTGYSGYTF.

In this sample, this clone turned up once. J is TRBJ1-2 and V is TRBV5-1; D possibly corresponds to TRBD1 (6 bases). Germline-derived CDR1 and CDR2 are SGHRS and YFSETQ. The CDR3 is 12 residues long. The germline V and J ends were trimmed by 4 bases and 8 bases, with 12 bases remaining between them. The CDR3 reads CASSASQGGYTF. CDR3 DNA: TGCGCCAGCAGCGCCAGCCAGGGGGGCTACACCTTC.

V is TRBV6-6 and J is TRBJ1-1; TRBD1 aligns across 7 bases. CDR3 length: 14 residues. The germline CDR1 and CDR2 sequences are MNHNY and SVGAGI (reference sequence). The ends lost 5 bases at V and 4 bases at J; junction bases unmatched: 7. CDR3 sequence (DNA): TGTGCCAGCAGTCGGACAGGCGGGGGCACTGAAGCTTTCTTT. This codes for CASSRTGGGTEAFF.

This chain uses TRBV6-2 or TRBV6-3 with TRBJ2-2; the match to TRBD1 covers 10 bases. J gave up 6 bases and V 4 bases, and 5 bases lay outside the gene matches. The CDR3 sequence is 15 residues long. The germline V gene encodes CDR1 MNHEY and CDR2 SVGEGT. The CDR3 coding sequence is TGTGCCAGCAGTTGGACAGGGGGAAGGGCCGGGGAGCTGTTTTTT. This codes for CASSWTGGRAGELFF.

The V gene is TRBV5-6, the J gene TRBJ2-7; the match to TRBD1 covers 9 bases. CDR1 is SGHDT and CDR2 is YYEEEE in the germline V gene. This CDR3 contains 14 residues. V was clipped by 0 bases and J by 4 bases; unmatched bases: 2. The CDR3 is CASSLGQGGYEQYF. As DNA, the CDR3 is TGTGCCAGCAGCTTGGGACAGGGGGGTTACGAGCAGTACTTC. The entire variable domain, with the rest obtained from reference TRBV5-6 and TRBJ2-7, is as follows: DAGVTQSPTHLIKTRGQQVTLRCSPKSGHDTVSWYQQALGQGPQFIFQYYEEEERQRGNFPDRFSGHQFPNYSSELNVNALLLGDSALYLCASSLGQGGYEQYFGPGTRLTVT.

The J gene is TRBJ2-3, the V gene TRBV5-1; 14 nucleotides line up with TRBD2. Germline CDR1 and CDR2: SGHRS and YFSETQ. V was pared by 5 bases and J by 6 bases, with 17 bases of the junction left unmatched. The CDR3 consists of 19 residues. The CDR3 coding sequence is TGCGCCAGCAGTCCCGCCCGGACTAGCGGGGGGCCGCCTCCCGATACGCAGTATTTT. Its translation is CASSPARTSGGPPPDTQYF.

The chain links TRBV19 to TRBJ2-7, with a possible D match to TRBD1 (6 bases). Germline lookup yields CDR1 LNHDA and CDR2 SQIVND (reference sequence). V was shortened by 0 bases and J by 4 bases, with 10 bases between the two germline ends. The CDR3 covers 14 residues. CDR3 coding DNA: TGTGCCAGTAGTATAGATCCCAGGGGTTACGAGCAGTACTTC. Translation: CASSIDPRGYEQYF.

The CDR3 DNA reads TGTGCCAGTAGTATTATACCGGGACAGGGGGCTCCCTATGGCTACACCTTC. Protein: CASSIIPGQGAPYGYTF. The rearrangement links TRBV19 to TRBJ1-2; 12 nucleotides match TRBD1. The V gene end was trimmed by 3 bases and the J gene end by 4 bases; junction bases not matched to a gene: 9. CDR1 LNHDA and CDR2 SQIVND come from the germline V gene (reference sequence). The CDR3 extends over 17 amino acids.

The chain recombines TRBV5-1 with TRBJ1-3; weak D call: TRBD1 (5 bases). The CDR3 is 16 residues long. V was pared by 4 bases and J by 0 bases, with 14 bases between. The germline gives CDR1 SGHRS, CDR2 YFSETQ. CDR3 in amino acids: CASSAGTPSSGNTIYF. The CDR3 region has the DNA TGCGCCAGCAGCGCCGGGACTCCAAGCTCTGGAAACACCATATATTTT.

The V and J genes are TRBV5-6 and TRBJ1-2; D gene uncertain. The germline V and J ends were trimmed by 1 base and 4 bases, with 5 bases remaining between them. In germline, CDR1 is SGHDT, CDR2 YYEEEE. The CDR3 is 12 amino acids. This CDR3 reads CASSLSSYGYTF. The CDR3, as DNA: TGTGCCAGCAGCTTGTCGAGCTATGGCTACACCTTC.

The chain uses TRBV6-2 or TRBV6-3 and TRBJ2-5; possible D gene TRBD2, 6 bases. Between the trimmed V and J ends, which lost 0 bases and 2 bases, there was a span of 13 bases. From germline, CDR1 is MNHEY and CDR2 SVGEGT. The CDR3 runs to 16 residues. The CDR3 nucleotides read TGTGCCAGCAGTTACTCGTCGAGACTAGGGCAAGAGACCCAGTACTTC. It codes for CASSYSSRLGQETQYF.